Below, 2 T cell receptor beta chains from the same sample are listed, as sequenced in a study of tissue T cells after allogeneic stem cell transplantation. TCRdb's copy holds only in-frame clones and misses some; the assay was immunoSEQ multiplex PCR. Of about 17,000 clones in the sample, around 70% were seen once. Material: spleen. These receptors were taken from a female BALB/c mouse in good health. The mouse line has the MHC haplotype H2-d.

In regard to this clone: Gene names and germline match the mouse. The CDR3 end is not reached by the read, which stops 1 residue before it; the germline J gene fills it in. The V gene is TRBV13-2, the J gene TRBJ1-6; no definite D call. TRBJ1-6 is noted as an ORF with a role that remains uncertain. V lost 0 bases to trimming and J lost 4 bases, with 5 bases between them. Germline assignment: CDR1 NNHNN and CDR2 SYGAGS (reference sequence). The CDR3 is 14 amino acids. Partial CDR3 DNA: TGTGCCAGCGGTGATGAGGGATATAATTCGCCCCTCTAC. It specifies CASGDEGYNSPLY. The CDR3 in full is CASGDEGYNSPLYF.

A note on this clone: Genes here carry mouse names. The CDR3 end falls 1 residue outside the read, so it is completed with the germline J gene. V gene TRBV4 combines with J gene TRBJ1-1; TRBD1 agrees at 8 bases. The germline V gene has CDR1 LGHDT and CDR2 YNNKQL (reference sequence). V gave up 4 bases and J gave up 0 bases; unmatched junction bases: 1. The CDR3 runs to 14 residues. CDR3 bases read: TGTGCCAGCAGCTTACAGGGGGCAAACACAGAAGTCTTC. Its translation is CASSLQGANTEVF. The CDR3 as a whole reads CASSLQGANTEVFF.